The clone carrying this TCR beta chain was counted between two and nine times. This sample is drawn from a study of blood T cells in healthy people across ages. CDR1 DFQATT and CDR2 SNEGSKA come from the germline V gene (reference sequence). This CDR3 has 15 amino acids. Trimming left V 0 bases short and J 8 bases short, with 17 bases between. The use of a sample-barcoded 5' primer and a J-beta primer mix characterized a second PCR of 7 to 11 cycles. TCRdb itself ran the 5' RACE reads through MiXCR, one entry per CDR3 protein. The table lists 1.5 million to 2 million distinct CDR3 sequences, 28% of them singletons. The sample providers were healthy Caucasian people from Russia, aged roughly 6 to 95. Every sample had a minimum of 7 million PBMCs isolated.

Material: blood. This TCR came from a woman younger than 45 in good health. The rearrangement uses TRBV20-1 and TRBJ2-4, with D possibly being TRBD2 (6 bases). CDR3 region: CSARDGRQGAHIQYF. For the CDR3, the DNA is TGCAGTGCTAGAGATGGGAGGCAGGGCGCGCACATTCAGTACTTC.